Included here is one TCR beta chain sequence, with context. Its antigen target is currently unknown. One base away there is no much larger clone; base qualities are not given. What this sample's time point label stands for: patch test 1, 2 weeks after DPC sensitization. In light of the paper, this sample's treatment or condition label describes: therapeutic diphenylcyclopropenone sensitization with weekly scalp DPC. At every patch-test visit, the blood draw took place before the patch test was put on. To be eligible, patients had to be aged 18 to 70, diagnosed with alopecia and judged suitable for DPC therapy, while pregnant patients were excluded. Total RNA was isolated from unfractionated whole blood collected in Tempus Blood RNA tubes. The data derive from a study of human T cells and chemical hapten exposure (dated by TCRdb to the early 2020s). Notes on the research overall: For sensitization, 2% DPC in acetone was applied to an approximately 2 cm by approximately 2 cm area of upper inner arm skin. Patch testing on the upper back used Finn chambers containing 0.01% DPC, with scoring done after 6 days according to International Contact Dermatitis Research Group standards. Most of the patients in the cohort were female, and the cohort covered alopecia areata with under or over 50% scalp involvement, alopecia totalis and alopecia universalis. Throughout the study period of approximately 23 weeks, patients also received therapeutic DPC doses to the scalp every week. Libraries were combined into a pool for sequencing, and differences in TCR yield between samples came mainly from small differences in library volumes within the pool. This study followed changes in the peripheral blood TCR repertoire in vivo during primary and secondary sensitization of alopecia patients to the hapten diphenylcyclopropenone (DPC). Around 29 alopecia patients provided blood for TCR sequencing at one to four time points (pre-sensitization, 2, 6 and 24 weeks). Patient blood was sampled pre-sensitization (week 0) and at 2, 6 and about 24 weeks after DPC sensitization.

CDR1 and CDR2 (SNHLY, FYNNEI) derive from the germline V gene. V and J lose 7 bases and 0 bases, and a span of 13 bases separates them. Its CDR3 holds 15 amino acids, cysteine through phenylalanine. Here the CDR3 DNA is all that survives: 45 bases in frame from base 1. Library method: RACE. For sequencing, a NextSeq 500 was employed. During library preparation, unique molecular identifiers were attached to individual cDNA molecules so that TCRs could be counted in a quantitative, reproducible way. For every blood RNA sample, sequencing covered both the TCR alpha and TCR beta chains. In the paper's pipeline: Samples had a median of approximately 93,000 TCRs, with a range from roughly 23,224 to 750,000. V, J and CDR3 annotation of the TCR reads was carried out using the Decombinator software suite. Every sample was subsampled to the same number of TCRs (28,000) for the PS versus PT1 abundance plots. Expanded TCRs were defined as absent before sensitization and observed at least eight times at the 2-week time point. TCRdb ran its own pipeline on the public reads, namely fastp trimming at Q25 and MiXCR clone calling, and kept in-frame beta chains. For every CDR3 protein sequence, its rows merge into one entry that carries the most common genes and DNA. TCRdb, not the original authors, processed these V and J calls. Within this sample are 75,000 to 100,000 distinct CDR3 sequences, with approximately 12% of them counted one time only. Under 4% of the sample belongs to the ten largest clones.

General study outcomes and caveats: The number of TCRs above 1 in 1000 frequency did not change with DPC sensitization; there was no evidence of global repertoire structure alterations. After repeated subsampling, the strength of the expansion versus patch-test correlation and the threshold at which it became significant changed. Because every patient had alopecia, a presumed autoimmune disease, the patients' immune response might differ from that of healthy individuals. Compared with pre-sensitization or healthy control sets, expanded TCRs formed significantly more large CDR3 similarity clusters, which is consistent with antigen-driven responses. Patch test score was positively correlated with the number of PT1 expanded TCRs, with significance at thresholds 8, 16 and 32 but not at 4.

Recombination connected TRBV2 to TRBJ2-4; TRBD1 is a weak D gene call, 5 bases matching. The specimen was whole blood, collected in connection with sensitization to the hapten diphenylcyclopropenone (DPC). The sequence derives from a woman aged 55-70 years with alopecia areata. Some clones in this sample may be carry-over from other donors' samples. The bases are TGTGCCAGCACAGGACATTCCCTAGCCAAAAACATTCAGTACTTC. Its translation is CASTGHSLAKNIQYF.